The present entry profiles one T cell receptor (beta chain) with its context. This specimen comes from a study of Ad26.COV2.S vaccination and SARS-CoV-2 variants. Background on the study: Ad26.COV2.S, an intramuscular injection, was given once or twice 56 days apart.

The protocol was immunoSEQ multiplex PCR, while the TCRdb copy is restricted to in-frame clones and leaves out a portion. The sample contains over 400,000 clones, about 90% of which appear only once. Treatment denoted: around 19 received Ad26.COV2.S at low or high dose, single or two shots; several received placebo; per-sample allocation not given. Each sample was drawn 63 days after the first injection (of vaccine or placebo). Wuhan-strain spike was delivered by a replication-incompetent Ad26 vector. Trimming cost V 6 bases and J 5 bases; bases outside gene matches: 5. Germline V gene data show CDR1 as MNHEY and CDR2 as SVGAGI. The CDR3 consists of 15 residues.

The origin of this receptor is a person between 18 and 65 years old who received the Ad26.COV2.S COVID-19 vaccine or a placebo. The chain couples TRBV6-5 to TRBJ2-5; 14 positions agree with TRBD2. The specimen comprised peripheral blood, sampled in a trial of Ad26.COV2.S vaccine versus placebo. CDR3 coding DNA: TGTGCCAGCAGGCCGGGACTAGCGGGGGTTGAGACCCAGTACTTC. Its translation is CASRPGLAGVETQYF.